Listed below are T cell receptor beta chains from one sample, sequenced in a study of blood T cell repertoires in COVID-19. Data came from immunoSEQ multiplex PCR; TCRdb stores just in-frame clones and leaves some out. This table has 300,000 to 350,000 clones, 70% to 90% appearing once. The material sequenced was PBMCs or T cells enriched from blood (not recorded which). These receptors were taken from a man aged 25 to 45 who had recovered from COVID-19. The CDR3 runs from the conserved cysteine through the conserved F or W. D genes are given only for firm matches. Clone sizes are given selectively: once, few, many, or a class where the clone is expanded.

TRBV9	-	TRBJ1-1	-	TGTGCCAGCAGCGTAGTAAGCCAAGACACTGAAGCTTTCTTT	CASSVVSQDTEAFF
TRBV5-1	-	TRBJ2-2	-	TGCGCCAGCAGCCTTCGAGAATCTAACACCGGGGAGCTGTTTTTT	CASSLRESNTGELFF
TRBV5-1	-	TRBJ2-7	-	TGCGCCAGCAGCTTGGACGAGCCTTTCTACGAGCAGTACTTC	CASSLDEPFYEQYF
TRBV24-1	-	TRBJ2-3	-	TGTGCCACCAGTGACCTAACCACAGGGTTGGTTGCAGATACGCAGTATTTT	CATSDLTTGLVADTQYF
TRBV30	-	TRBJ1-1	-	TGTGCCTGGAGTGTTGCGGTTTTTGAAGCTTTCTTT	CAWSVAVFEAFF
TRBV19	-	TRBJ2-5	-	TGTGCCAGTACCATCACAGGGCGCGGTGTTGGTGAGACCCAGTACTTC	CASTITGRGVGETQYF
TRBV6-5	once	TRBJ2-1	TRBD2	TGTGCCAGCAGCCCCACGGGGGGCAATGAGCAGTTCTTC	CASSPTGGNEQFF
TRBV7-2	-	TRBJ2-1	-	TGTGCCAGCAGCTTAGCGCAAGGCGGATACAATGAGCAGTTCTTC	CASSLAQGGYNEQFF
TRBV5-1	-	TRBJ1-6	TRBD1	TGCGCCAGCAGCACCCGGACAGGTCGGAACAATTCACCCCTCCACTTT	CASSTRTGRNNSPLHF
TRBV7-9	-	TRBJ1-1	-	TGTGCCAGCAGCTTTGGAGGATCATTAGACTCTGAAGCTTTCTTT	CASSFGGSLDSEAFF
TRBV6-2/TRBV6-3	-	TRBJ2-7	TRBD2	TGTGCCAGCAGTTACTCTAAGACTAGCGGGGAAAACTACGAGCAGTACTTC	CASSYSKTSGENYEQYF